This TCR beta chain was retrieved from a study of blood T cells in healthy people across ages. This CDR3 is built from 17 residues. V was pared by 3 bases and J by 0 bases, with 19 bases between. Per the germline V gene, CDR1 is DFQATT and CDR2 is SNEGSKA (reference sequence). It was with a sample-barcoded 5' primer and a J-beta primer mix that a second PCR of about 6 to 11 cycles was run. TCRdb re-derived calls from the 5' RACE reads in MiXCR, one entry per CDR3 protein. This table holds fewer than 2,000,000 distinct CDR3 sequences, about 35% found once. The sequenced sample was blood. The TCR sequence derives from a woman aged 25 to 45 in good health. The chain has TRBV20-1 and TRBJ2-3; D remains unclear. The CDR3 protein is CSARDPKRSSSTDTQYF. The CDR3 coding sequence is TGCAGTGCTAGGGACCCCAAGAGAAGCTCTAGCACAGATACGCAGTATTTT.